Below, 29 T cell receptor beta chains from the same sample are listed, as sequenced in a study of long-term antiretroviral therapy in people with HIV. They ran version v3.0 of the immunoSEQ assay at survey level. Some clones are missing from TCRdb's copy, which holds only in-frame ones; the method was immunoSEQ multiplex PCR. The table shows about 17,000 clones, with more than 70% occurring only once. The sample was unsorted PBMCs, taken 6.9 years after starting antiretroviral therapy. Receptors originate from a man aged 45-60 years with HIV.

The rearrangement links TRBV7-2 to TRBJ2-5; D remains ambiguous. Trimming cost V 3 bases and J 5 bases, with 7 bases left between them. The CDR3 length is 12 residues. The germline V gene encodes CDR1 SGHTA and CDR2 FQGNSA. CDR3 nucleotides: TGTGCCAGCAGCTTTGGGGTCGAGACCCAGTACTTC. Translating gives CASSFGVETQYF.

This chain connects TRBV4-3 to TRBJ1-1, with D perhaps matching TRBD1 (5 bases). V lost 0 bases, J lost 10 bases, and 15 bases lay in between. Germline values: CDR1 LGHNA, CDR2 YSLEER. The CDR3 covers 14 residues. CDR3 loop: CASSQDLRTFRAFF. In DNA, the CDR3 is TGCGCCAGCAGCCAAGATCTACGGACATTCAGAGCTTTCTTT.

The chain has TRBV30 and TRBJ1-1; TRBD1 is a possible D gene (5 bases). Per the germline V gene, CDR1 is GTSNPN and CDR2 is SVGIG (reference sequence). This CDR3 is built from 13 residues. Trimming left V 3 bases short and J 1 base short, with 9 bases between. This CDR3 reads CAWREQANTEAFF. CDR3 bases: TGTGCCTGGAGGGAACAGGCGAACACTGAAGCTTTCTTT. Full variable domain (rest looked up from reference TRBV30 and TRBJ1-1): SQTIHQWPATLVQPVGSPLSLECTVEGTSNPNLYWYRQAAGRGLQLLFYSVGIGQISSEVPQNLSASRPQDRQFILSSKKLLLSDSGFYLCAWREQANTEAFFGQGTRLTVV.

This chain joins TRBV19 and TRBJ2-4, with D possibly TRBD2 on 7 matching bases. The CDR3 runs to 14 residues. V dropped 4 bases and J dropped 8 bases, with 15 bases sitting between them. CDR1 is LNHDA and CDR2 is SQIVND in the germline V gene (reference sequence). The CDR3 bases are TGTGCCAGTAGTAAGCTACAGGGAGGGGACATTCAGTACTTC. It codes for CASSKLQGGDIQYF.

The chain uses TRBV30 and TRBJ2-7; D gene unclear. Trimming took off 8 bases at V and 3 bases at J, with 11 bases between the two ends. The CDR3 is 11 amino acids. Germline CDR1 is GTSNPN and CDR2 is SVGIG (reference sequence). The CDR3 nucleotides read TGTGCCCTCATAACGCACTACGAGCAGTACTTC. Residues: CALITHYEQYF.

The chain has TRBV5-6 and TRBJ1-4; TRBD1 agrees at 7 bases. The germline V gene has CDR1 SGHDT and CDR2 YYEEEE. CDR3 length equals 15 residues. The V segment lost 4 bases and the J segment 7 bases; nucleotides outside the gene matches: 10. For the CDR3, the DNA is TGTGCCAGCAGCCGCCTGGGGGCAGGGGGTGAAAAACTGTTTTTT. Amino acid sequence: CASSRLGAGGEKLFF.

The chain employs TRBV6-6 and TRBJ2-7; 8 bases fit TRBD2. In germline, CDR1 is MNHNY, CDR2 SVGAGI (reference sequence). V was pared by 8 bases and J by 4 bases, with 7 bases of the junction left unmatched. The CDR3 totals 13 residues. CDR3 coding DNA: TGTGCCAGCGCAAGCGGGAGTAAGTACGAGCAGTACTTC. Its translation: CASASGSKYEQYF.

The rearrangement uses TRBV27 and TRBJ2-1; D tentatively reads TRBD1 or TRBD2 (5 bases each). V lost 2 bases to trimming and J lost 1 base, with 9 bases between them. This CDR3 is built from 15 residues. Germline V gene sequence: CDR1 MNHEY, CDR2 SMNVEV (reference sequence). CDR3 protein: CASSLEGLSYNEQFF. As DNA, the CDR3 is TGTGCCAGCAGTTTAGAGGGGCTGTCCTACAATGAGCAGTTCTTC.

This chain joins TRBV7-9 and TRBJ1-5, with D hard to call. This CDR3 is 14 amino acids long. CDR1 is SEHNR, CDR2 FQNEAQ, per germline (reference sequence). V was trimmed by 5 bases and J by 1 base, leaving 9 bases between them. CDR3 residues: CASSPTESNQPQHF. The CDR3 nucleotides are TGTGCCAGCAGCCCCACAGAGAGCAATCAGCCCCAGCATTTT.

The rearrangement uses TRBV18 and TRBJ1-1; D unclear. Germline CDR1 and CDR2: KGHSH and LQKENI. With 8 bases removed from V and 11 bases from J, the gap between germline ends came to 12 bases. This CDR3 has 10 residues. Here the CDR3 reads CASLGPAAFF. Written as DNA, the CDR3 is TGTGCCAGCCTAGGACCAGCGGCTTTCTTT.

This chain connects TRBV28 to TRBJ1-4, with 9 bases identical to TRBD1. Germline values: CDR1 MDHEN, CDR2 SYDVKM. Trimming at V came to 2 bases and at J to 10 bases, leaving 8 bases not matched to a gene. The CDR3 contains 15 residues. This CDR3 reads CASSLIGTGMRKLFF. In DNA, the CDR3 is TGTGCCAGCAGTTTAATTGGGACAGGGATGCGAAAACTGTTTTTT. The full variable domain, in which reference TRBV28 and TRBJ1-4 provide the parts outside the CDR3, is DVKVTQSSRYLVKRTGEKVFLECVQDMDHENMFWYRQDPGLGLRLIYFSYDVKMKEKGDIPEGYSVSREKKERFSLILESASTNQTSMYLCASSLIGTGMRKLFFGSGTQLSVL.

This chain joins TRBV4-1 and TRBJ2-1; 8 bases agree with TRBD2. CDR1 and CDR2 (germline): MGHRA, YSYEKL. CDR3 length: 15 residues. Trimming took 1 base from V and 5 from J; bases not matched to a gene: 4. CDR3 protein: CASSQVAGGHNEQFF. CDR3 DNA sequence: TGCGCCAGCAGCCAAGTTGCGGGAGGCCACAATGAGCAGTTCTTC.

This clone was observed a single time. The chain joins TRBV19 to TRBJ2-7, with D uncertain. The CDR3 has 13 amino acids. Trimming removed 1 base at V and 1 base at J, with 5 bases between. Germline V gene sequence: CDR1 LNHDA, CDR2 SQIVND (reference sequence). CDR3 loop: CASSIVLSYEQYF. The CDR3 nucleotides read TGTGCCAGTAGTATAGTACTATCCTACGAGCAGTACTTC.

This chain uses TRBV14 with TRBJ2-2; either TRBD1 or TRBD2 may supply D (5 bases each). This CDR3 is 15 amino acids long. Germline CDR1 is SGHDN and CDR2 is FVKESK. The V end lost 2 bases, the J end lost 7 bases, and 14 bases lay between the germline ends. Here the CDR3 reads CASSQTGHLIGELFF. The CDR3 bases are TGTGCCAGCAGCCAAACGGGGCACCTTATCGGGGAGCTGTTTTTT.

This clone was seen a few times. The chain joins TRBV27 to TRBJ2-3; perhaps TRBD2 as D (6 bases). Trimming removed 4 bases from V and 4 bases from J, with 18 bases in between. CDR3 size: 16 residues. Per germline, CDR1 MNHEY and CDR2 SMNVEV (reference sequence). The CDR3 reads CASSSRLDQHPDTQYF. The CDR3 DNA reads TGTGCCAGCAGTTCCCGACTAGACCAGCACCCAGATACGCAGTATTTT.

V and J are TRBV19 and TRBJ2-1, with unresolved D. This CDR3 is built from 15 residues. V lost 0 bases and J 9 bases, leaving 15 bases between the germline ends. CDR1 is LNHDA and CDR2 is SQIVND in the germline V gene (reference sequence). This CDR3 is CASSIDRLDLVEQFF. The CDR3 coding sequence is TGTGCCAGTAGTATAGATAGGCTAGATTTAGTTGAGCAGTTCTTC.

The V and J genes are TRBV27 and TRBJ2-5, with 13 bases lining up with TRBD2. V was clipped by 6 bases and J by 5 bases; unmatched bases: 9. CDR3 length equals 16 residues. Germline CDR1 reads MNHEY; CDR2 reads SMNVEV (reference sequence). In nucleotides, the CDR3 is TGTGCCAGCAGCACGGGACTAGCGGGATCAATCGAGACCCAGTACTTC. It is translated as CASSTGLAGSIETQYF.

The count of this clone is one. The chain has TRBV7-7 and TRBJ2-5; D call uncertain. The CDR3 contains 12 residues. The germline V gene has CDR1 SSHAT and CDR2 FNYEAQ (reference sequence). The chain's CDR3 is CAGSSPGGTQYF. CDR3 DNA: TGTGCTGGTAGCAGCCCCGGTGGGACCCAGTACTTC.

The rearrangement links TRBV15 to TRBJ2-3; no definite D call. The CDR3 covers 13 residues. V lost 1 base and J 2 bases, leaving 4 bases between the germline ends. Germline CDR1 reads LNHNV; CDR2 reads YYDKDF (reference sequence). The CDR3 reads CATSRGPTDTQYF. The CDR3 DNA reads as TGTGCCACCAGCAGAGGTCCCACAGATACGCAGTATTTT.

The chain recombines TRBV30 with TRBJ1-5; D remains ambiguous. Looked up from germline, CDR1 is GTSNPN and CDR2 is SVGIG (reference sequence). The CDR3 sequence is 13 residues long. Trimming took 0 bases from V and 3 from J, leaving 6 bases between them. The CDR3 sequence: CAWSVNSNQPQHF. In nucleotides, the CDR3 is TGTGCCTGGAGTGTAAATTCCAATCAGCCCCAGCATTTT.

The V and J genes are TRBV9 and TRBJ2-2; 7 bases line up with TRBD2. The trim removed 4 bases at V and 5 bases at J, leaving 8 bases unmatched. Germline CDR1 SGDLS, CDR2 YYNGEE. The CDR3 has 15 residues. CDR3 sequence: CASSKAGDGTGELFF. The CDR3, as DNA: TGTGCCAGCAGCAAGGCGGGAGATGGGACCGGGGAGCTGTTTTTT.

This rearrangement joins TRBV11-1 to TRBJ1-3; D is ambiguous. The V end lost 4 bases, the J end lost 0 bases, and 13 bases lay between the germline ends. The germline V gene encodes CDR1 SGHAT and CDR2 FQDESV (reference sequence). This CDR3 contains 16 residues. The CDR3, as DNA: TGTGCCAGCAGCTGGATACACGAGGACTCTGGAAACACCATATATTTT. The encoded protein is CASSWIHEDSGNTIYF.

V usage is TRBV6-1 and J usage is TRBJ2-7; D possibly corresponds to TRBD1 (6 bases). The V end was cut by 5 bases, the J end by 2 bases, with 13 bases between. The CDR3 runs 14 residues. Germline values: CDR1 MNHNS, CDR2 SASEGT. The CDR3 loop is CASSIIQGAYEQYF. CDR3 sequence (DNA): TGTGCCAGCAGTATAATACAGGGCGCCTACGAGCAGTACTTC.

V usage is TRBV29-1 and J usage is TRBJ2-7; 7 bases map to TRBD1. There are 14 residues in the CDR3. With V trimmed by 6 bases and J by 5 bases, 13 bases remained unmatched. Germline-derived CDR1 and CDR2 are SQVTM and ANQGSEA. CDR3 nucleotide sequence: TGCAGCGTCGGCTTAAACAGGGGCTTCCACGAGCAGTACTTC. Protein product: CSVGLNRGFHEQYF.

This sequence joins TRBV6-5 and TRBJ2-4; D gene uncertain. The length of the CDR3 is 14 residues. V was shortened by 4 bases and J by 6 bases, with 13 bases between the two germline ends. Germline V gene data show CDR1 as MNHEY and CDR2 as SVGAGI. The CDR3 sequence is CASSSPQQTNIQYF. The CDR3 DNA follows: TGTGCCAGCAGTTCCCCCCAGCAGACAAACATTCAGTACTTC.

The chain uses TRBV18 and TRBJ1-5; 11 positions match TRBD1. Germline CDR1 is KGHSH and CDR2 is LQKENI. J lost 7 bases, V lost 2 bases, and 4 bases had no gene match. CDR3 length: 15 residues. CDR3: CASSPGQGASQPQHF. The CDR3 DNA reads TGTGCCAGCTCACCAGGACAGGGGGCTAGCCAGCCCCAGCATTTT.

The chain couples TRBV11-2 to TRBJ2-2; TRBD2 matches 12 bases. V trimming: 3 bases; J trimming: 5 bases; junction bases outside the gene matches: 1. The CDR3 extends over 15 amino acids. The germline CDR1 and CDR2 sequences are SGHAT and FQNNGV. This CDR3 reads CASSFGLAGTGELFF. CDR3 coding DNA: TGTGCCAGCAGCTTCGGACTAGCGGGAACCGGGGAGCTGTTTTTT.

The CDR3 nucleotides read TGTGCTAGTGGTTTGGCCGGGAGATACAATGAGCAGTTCTTC. It yields the protein CASGLAGRYNEQFF. The chain combines TRBV12-5 with TRBJ2-1; tentatively, D is TRBD2 (6 bases). Per germline, CDR1 LGHNT and CDR2 FRNRAP. Trimming cost V 1 base and J 4 bases, with 8 bases left between them. The CDR3 is made up of 14 amino acids.

This sequence joins TRBV4-2 and TRBJ2-7; D gene ambiguous. Between the trimmed V and J ends, which lost 4 bases and 7 bases, there was a span of 17 bases. Germline CDR1 is LGHNA and CDR2 is YNFKEQ. The CDR3 runs 14 residues. The CDR3 is CASSLRSREKEQYF. In DNA, the CDR3 is TGTGCCAGCAGCCTCCGGTCCCGAGAGAAAGAGCAGTACTTC.